These 28 T cell receptor beta chains came from one sample sequenced in a study of human T cells and chemical hapten exposure. Time point noted: patch test 1, 2 weeks after DPC sensitization. Described treatment: therapeutic diphenylcyclopropenone sensitization with weekly scalp DPC. MiXCR was run by TCRdb on the RACE reads, yielding one entry per CDR3 protein. The repertoire holds around 150,000 distinct CDR3 sequences, with more than 14% as singletons. The specimen comprised whole blood, sampled in connection with sensitization to the hapten diphenylcyclopropenone (DPC). Source of these receptors: a woman in her 30s with alopecia areata. Some clones in this sample may be carry-over from other donors' samples.

This clonotype was detected ten times or more. The chain couples TRBV18 to TRBJ1-1; the D is unclear. CDR3 length equals 16 residues. Germline V lookup: CDR1 KGHSH, CDR2 LQKENI. Trimming cost V 0 bases and J 6 bases, with 17 bases left between them. The CDR3 coding sequence is TGTGCCAGCTCACCACCTAACCGAGAAAGAGGCCCTGAAGCTTTCTTT. It encodes CASSPPNRERGPEAFF.

The gene calls are TRBV29-1 and TRBJ1-1; D is undetermined. Germline CDR1 and CDR2: SQVTM and ANQGSEA. The CDR3 contains 13 residues. The V gene lost 5 bases and the J gene lost 1 base, with 11 bases spanning the gap. The CDR3 loop reads CSVSLDGNTEAFF. The CDR3 DNA reads TGCAGCGTTTCCCTAGATGGGAACACTGAAGCTTTCTTT. The whole variable domain, filled in from reference TRBV29-1 and TRBJ1-1, reads SAVISQKPSRDICQRGTSLTIQCQVDSQVTMMFWYRQQPGQSLTLIATANQGSEATYESGFVIDKFPISRPNLTFSTLTVSNMSPEDSSIYLCSVSLDGNTEAFFGQGTRLTVV.

The chain uses TRBV5-4 and TRBJ2-3; no clear D gene. The V end lost 1 base, the J end lost 0 bases, and 9 bases lay between the germline ends. Germline V lookup: CDR1 SGHNT, CDR2 YYREEE (reference sequence). CDR3 size: 15 residues. The CDR3: CASSLSTTSTDTQYF. DNA for the CDR3: TGTGCCAGCAGCTTGAGCACTACCAGCACAGATACGCAGTATTTT.

This chain joins TRBV9 and TRBJ1-4, with a possible D match to TRBD1 (5 bases). The CDR3 covers 15 residues. Deletions cut 4 bases from V and 8 bases from J, with 18 bases between. Germline V gene lookup returns CDR1 SGDLS and CDR2 YYNGEE. For the CDR3, the DNA is TGTGCCAGCAGCTCAACAAGGGGAGGGTACGAAAAACTGTTTTTT. This encodes CASSSTRGGYEKLFF. The variable domain in full, with the rest retrieved from reference TRBV9 and TRBJ1-4, is DSGVTQTPKHLITATGQRVTLRCSPRSGDLSVYWYQQSLDQGLQFLIQYYNGEERAKGNILERFSAQQFPDLHSELNLSSLELGDSALYFCASSSTRGGYEKLFFGSGTQLSVL.

This sequence joins TRBV7-2 and TRBJ2-7; D gene uncertain. Germline loops: CDR1 SGHTA, CDR2 FQGNSA. The CDR3 is 15 amino acids. The ends were cut back, 5 bases at V and 1 base at J, with 15 bases in the middle. CDR3 amino acids: CASSQLLLGSYEQYF. DNA for the CDR3: TGTGCCAGCAGCCAGCTTTTGTTGGGATCCTACGAGCAGTACTTC.

This clonotype was found many times. The chain has TRBV28 and TRBJ1-6, with D unclear. CDR3 size: 14 residues. The germline CDR1 and CDR2 sequences are MDHEN and SYDVKM. The ends were cut back, 7 bases at V and 4 bases at J, with 11 bases in the middle. This chain's CDR3 is CASKEGSYNSPLHF. The CDR3 DNA reads TGTGCCAGCAAGGAGGGCAGTTATAATTCACCCCTCCACTTT.

This rearrangement joins TRBV30 to TRBJ2-7; no reliable D call. Germline V CDR1 and CDR2: GTSNPN, SVGIG (reference sequence). There are 12 residues in the CDR3. Trimming removed 5 bases from V and 1 base from J, with 9 bases in between. The CDR3 DNA reads as TGTGCCTGGGGTGGGTTTTCCTACGAGCAGTACTTC. Protein product: CAWGGFSYEQYF.

The DNA of the CDR3 is TGCAGTGCTACACCCCGGGTAGCGGGCTTACGTTCTAGCACAGATACGCAGTATTTT. Encoded protein: CSATPRVAGLRSSTDTQYF. This rearrangement joins TRBV20-1 to TRBJ2-3, with 7 bases aligning to TRBD2. This CDR3 region has 19 residues. Germline CDR1 is DFQATT and CDR2 is SNEGSKA (reference sequence). V trimming: 4 bases; J trimming: 0 bases; junction bases outside the gene matches: 19.

V usage is TRBV15 and J usage is TRBJ2-1, with D possibly being TRBD2 (5 bases). Trimming left V 3 bases short and J 1 base short, with 7 bases between. CDR3 length equals 14 residues. Germline assignment: CDR1 LNHNV and CDR2 YYDKDF (reference sequence). CDR3 coding DNA: TGTGCCACCAGCAGGCGAGGGTCCTACAATGAGCAGTTCTTC. This translates into CATSRRGSYNEQFF.

In this sample, this clonotype turned up a few times. The V and J genes are TRBV6-2 or TRBV6-3 and TRBJ2-2; the D call may be TRBD1 or TRBD2 (6 bases each). Trimming removed 7 bases from V and 2 bases from J, with 11 bases in between. Germline values: CDR1 MNHEY, CDR2 SVGEGT. The CDR3 contains 14 residues. CDR3 amino acids: CASIGGLNTGELFF. The CDR3 DNA follows: TGTGCCAGCATCGGGGGCCTTAACACCGGGGAGCTGTTTTTT.

This clonotype was recorded many times. The chain links TRBV7-8 to TRBJ2-1; D gene unclear. In germline, CDR1 is SGHVS, CDR2 FQNEAQ. The CDR3 extends over 15 amino acids. Trimming cost V 5 bases and J 2 bases, with 13 bases left between them. The DNA for the CDR3 is TGTGCCAGCAGCCGAACAGAGATCCCCTACAATGAGCAGTTCTTC. Translation gives CASSRTEIPYNEQFF.

This clonotype was recorded a few times. The rearrangement uses TRBV20-1 and TRBJ2-7; D possibly corresponds to TRBD1 (5 bases). CDR1 and CDR2 from the germline V gene are DFQATT and SNEGSKA (reference sequence). Trimming cost V 6 bases and J 6 bases, with 18 bases left between them. The CDR3 totals 13 residues. The CDR3 loop is CSASWLGVGEQYF. CDR3 bases: TGCAGTGCCAGTTGGCTAGGGGTGGGCGAGCAGTACTTC.

This clonotype was seen more than once but under ten times. The chain joins TRBV6-2 or TRBV6-3 to TRBJ2-1, with 7 nucleotides matching TRBD1. This CDR3 comprises 16 residues. V was clipped by 2 bases and J by 3 bases; unmatched bases: 7. The germline gives CDR1 MNHEY, CDR2 SVGEGT. CDR3 DNA: TGTGCCAGCAGTTACACAGGACAGGTCGGCTACAATGAGCAGTTCTTC. Its protein product is CASSYTGQVGYNEQFF.

This clonotype was counted a few times. The V gene is TRBV6-2 or TRBV6-3, the J gene TRBJ2-2, with D hard to call. Trimming stripped 1 base from V and 6 bases from J, with 3 bases between. Germline values: CDR1 MNHEY, CDR2 SVGEGT. This CDR3 spans 12 amino acids. CDR3 loop: CASSYFAGELFF. The CDR3 nucleotides read TGTGCCAGCAGTTACTTTGCCGGGGAGCTGTTTTTT.

The chain recombines TRBV12-3 or TRBV12-4 with TRBJ2-5; 7 nucleotides align to TRBD1. J gave up 3 bases and V 6 bases, and 7 bases lay outside the gene matches. CDR3 size: 14 residues. As DNA, the CDR3 is TGTGCCAGCAGGACAGAAACAGGGGAAGAGACCCAGTACTTC. Translation gives CASRTETGEETQYF.

This clonotype was counted ten times or more. The rearrangement uses TRBV27 and TRBJ1-2; D gene ambiguous. The V end was cut by 4 bases, the J end by 2 bases, with 8 bases between. Per germline, CDR1 MNHEY and CDR2 SMNVEV (reference sequence). This CDR3 contains 13 residues. The CDR3 reads CASSSRPNYGYTF. The CDR3 nucleotides read TGTGCCAGCAGTTCCCGACCAAACTATGGCTACACCTTC.

The chain recombines TRBV7-3 with TRBJ2-7; no firm D call. The ends were cut back, 3 bases at V and 4 bases at J, with 10 bases in the middle. CDR1 and CDR2 from the germline V gene are SGHTA and FQGTGA. The CDR3 runs 13 residues. Here the CDR3 DNA reads TGTGCCAGCAGCTTGGGGATGGGGTACGAGCAGTACTTC. Encoded protein: CASSLGMGYEQYF. The full variable domain, with the rest looked up from reference TRBV7-3 and TRBJ2-7, is GAGVSQTPSNKVTEKGKYVELRCDPISGHTALYWYRQSLGQGPEFLIYFQGTGAADDSGLPNDRFFAVRPEGSVSTLKIQRTERGDSAVYLCASSLGMGYEQYFGPGTRLTVT.

In its sample, this clonotype was seen a few times. The chain joins TRBV12-3 or TRBV12-4 to TRBJ2-3, with D perhaps matching TRBD1 (5 bases). V was pared by 6 bases and J by 5 bases, with 18 bases between. The CDR3 length is 15 residues. The CDR3 sequence: CASSSQGATLDTQYF. The CDR3 nucleotides read TGTGCCAGCAGCTCCCAAGGGGCTACTTTAGATACGCAGTATTTT.

The chain links TRBV19 to TRBJ1-2; D is uncertain. The germline V and J ends were trimmed by 3 bases and 3 bases, with 5 bases remaining between them. The germline V gene has CDR1 LNHDA and CDR2 SQIVND (reference sequence). This CDR3 has 12 residues. CDR3 protein: CASSISDYGYTF. For the CDR3, the DNA is TGTGCCAGTAGTATCAGCGACTATGGCTACACCTTC.

This clonotype appeared a few times. J is TRBJ1-3 and V is TRBV25-1, with D uncertain. The CDR3 spans 13 residues. CDR1 is MGHDK, CDR2 SYGVNS, per germline. Trimming took 3 bases from V and 3 from J, leaving 6 bases between them. In DNA form, the CDR3 reads TGTGCCAGCAGTGATCCGTATGGAAACACCATATATTTT. It encodes CASSDPYGNTIYF. Complete variable domain (other parts from reference TRBV25-1 and TRBJ1-3): EADIYQTPRYLVIGTGKKITLECSQTMGHDKMYWYQQDPGMELHLIHYSYGVNSTEKGDLSSESTVSRIRTEHFPLTLESARPSHTSQYLCASSDPYGNTIYFGEGSWLTVV.

There are a few counts of this clonotype. The chain joins TRBV5-1 to TRBJ2-3; D perhaps matches TRBD1 (6 bases). This CDR3 spans 14 amino acids. V was cut by 5 bases and J by 4 bases, with 14 bases left in between. Germline assignment: CDR1 SGHRS and CDR2 YFSETQ. This chain's CDR3 is CASSPTQGADTQYF. CDR3 DNA: TGCGCCAGCAGTCCTACACAGGGCGCAGATACGCAGTATTTT.

The J gene is TRBJ1-1, the V gene TRBV4-2; maybe TRBD1 (5 bases). Germline-derived CDR1 and CDR2 are LGHNA and YNFKEQ. The V gene lost 4 bases and the J gene lost 1 base, with 13 bases spanning the gap. This CDR3 comprises 15 residues. This CDR3 is CASSLGRDQNTEAFF. The CDR3 coding sequence is TGTGCCAGCAGCCTGGGTCGGGACCAGAACACTGAAGCTTTCTTT.

This clonotype has only a few counts. The gene calls are TRBV29-1 and TRBJ2-6; the D gene is possibly TRBD1 (5 bases). V was cut by 6 bases and J by 4 bases, with 13 bases left in between. This CDR3 spans 14 amino acids. Germline V gene sequence: CDR1 SQVTM, CDR2 ANQGSEA. The CDR3 spells CSVVDSSGANVLTF. DNA for the CDR3: TGCAGCGTCGTAGACAGTTCAGGGGCCAACGTCCTGACTTTC.

The count of this clonotype is one. This chain joins TRBV12-3 or TRBV12-4 and TRBJ2-3; tentatively, D is TRBD1 (5 bases). This CDR3 has 16 residues. The V and J ends lost 3 bases and 0 bases respectively, with 13 bases between them. The CDR3 DNA follows: TGTGCCAGCAGTTTGGAGTCAGGGCCTAGCACAGATACGCAGTATTTT. Translation gives CASSLESGPSTDTQYF.

The CDR3 spells CAISVQIGNTEAFF. DNA of the CDR3: TGTGCCATCAGTGTGCAGATTGGGAACACTGAAGCTTTCTTT. This chain joins TRBV10-3 and TRBJ1-1; D is uncertain. Trimming stripped 4 bases from V and 1 base from J, with 10 bases between. Germline assignment: CDR1 ENHRY and CDR2 SYGVKD. The CDR3 runs 14 residues.

The chain has TRBV12-3 or TRBV12-4 and TRBJ1-3; no definite D call. V was pared by 5 bases and J by 1 base, with 9 bases between. This CDR3 spans 14 amino acids. The CDR3 bases are TGTGCCAGCAGTCCGAACACGTCTGGAAACACCATATATTTT. Translating it yields CASSPNTSGNTIYF.

V is TRBV20-1 and J is TRBJ2-3, with D possibly matching TRBD1 (6 bases). CDR3 length equals 15 residues. Trimming left V 5 bases short and J 0 bases short, with 15 bases between. Germline V gene sequence: CDR1 DFQATT, CDR2 SNEGSKA (reference sequence). The CDR3 reads CSADYRAHSTDTQYF. Written as DNA, the CDR3 is TGCAGTGCTGATTACAGGGCCCATAGCACAGATACGCAGTATTTT.

This sequence joins TRBV7-2 and TRBJ2-3; D is unclear. Trimming removed 7 bases at V and 5 bases at J, with 10 bases between. The V gene's germline CDR1 is SGHTA and CDR2 FQGNSA. The CDR3 is 12 amino acids. The CDR3 reads CASTNWGDTQYF. CDR3 in DNA: TGTGCCAGCACGAATTGGGGAGATACGCAGTATTTT.